This T cell receptor beta chain emerged from a study of metastatic and nonmetastatic thyroid tumors. Study-level information: It was across blood and tumor or nodule tissue from malignant and benign thyroid patients that repertoires were compared.

Regarding the study as a whole: Significantly greater TCR beta diversity was reportedly found in malignant thyroid tumors than in benign nodules (in blood and tumor).

This clone was counted a few times. Its cognate antigen is unknown. With MiXCR, TCRdb called clones anew from the PCR reads. The sample consists of almost 85,000 clones, approximately 12% of them appearing once. Until they underwent thyroid surgery, no patient had received any treatment. The germline CDR1 and CDR2 sequences are LNHDA and SQIVND (reference sequence). The CDR3 consists of 15 residues. V lost 7 bases to trimming and J lost 2 bases; unmatched junction nucleotides: 11. This chain uses TRBV19 with TRBJ2-7, with 7 bases lining up with TRBD1. The origin of this receptor is a female donor with papillary thyroid cancer or a benign thyroid nodule (not recorded which). Some clones in this sample may be carry-over from other donors' samples. The sequenced sample was tumor tissue. The CDR3: CASIIILQGTYEQYF. The CDR3 bases are TGTGCCAGTATTATCATTCTACAGGGGACCTACGAGCAGTACTTC.